Listed below are T cell receptor beta chains from one sample, sequenced in a study of T cell clones after liver transplantation. Assay: immunoSEQ multiplex PCR; the TCRdb copy retains only in-frame clones and omits some. Here the sample spans about 16,000 clones, 80% being singletons. The sample was CD8+ T cells from blood, taken around 50 months after liver transplant. The receptors originated from a human patient who received a liver transplant. The T cells may come from the graft donor. The CDR3 runs from the conserved cysteine through the conserved F or W. D genes are given only for firm matches. Not every row has a clone size; where given, it reads once, few, many or a size class.

-,-,TRBV5-4,TRBJ2-3,CASSPKDGSGTDTQYF,TGTGCCAGCAGTCCTAAGGACGGGAGTGGCACAGATACGCAGTATTTT
-,-,TRBV23-1,TRBJ2-3,CASSHLTDTQYF,TGCGCCAGCAGTCACCTCACAGATACGCAGTATTTT
TRBD1,-,TRBV27,TRBJ2-7,CASSLGQGANEQYF,TGTGCCAGCAGCCTGGGACAGGGGGCGAACGAGCAGTACTTC
-,-,TRBV5-6,TRBJ2-5,CASSNDLGETQYF,TGTGCCAGCAGCAACGACTTGGGAGAGACCCAGTACTTC
TRBD1,-,TRBV15,TRBJ2-7,CATSRPNSDRGVNYEQYF,TGTGCCACCAGCAGACCAAACTCTGACAGGGGGGTCAACTACGAGCAGTACTTC
-,few,TRBV27,TRBJ1-1,CASSLLTDSATEAFF,TGTGCCAGCAGTCTTCTTACAGATTCGGCCACTGAAGCTTTCTTT
-,-,TRBV7-9,TRBJ2-5,CASSLRDEQYF,TGTGCCAGCAGCTTAAGGGACGAACAGTACTTC
-,-,TRBV4-3,TRBJ1-2,CASSQEKVGEGYGYTF,TGCGCCAGCAGCCAAGAGAAGGTGGGCGAGGGCTATGGCTACACCTTC
-,once,TRBV6-6,TRBJ2-1,CASWDVPGQNDNEQFF,TGTGCCAGCTGGGACGTTCCCGGACAGAACGACAATGAGCAGTTCTTC
-,-,TRBV7-2,TRBJ1-5,CASSRHRQTAAQPQHF,TGTGCCAGCAGCCGACACAGACAGACCGCGGCCCAGCCCCAGCATTTT
-,-,TRBV6-5,TRBJ2-7,CASSYSGGEQYF,TGTGCCAGCAGTTACTCCGGGGGCGAGCAGTACTTC
-,many,TRBV7-3,TRBJ2-1,CASSLIGEEQFF,TGTGCCAGCAGCTTAATTGGGGAGGAGCAGTTCTTC
TRBD2,-,TRBV6-6,TRBJ2-5,CASSYYLAGGAETQYF,TGTGCCAGCAGTTATTATCTCGCGGGAGGGGCGGAGACCCAGTACTTC
-,-,TRBV6-6,TRBJ1-5,CASSSGTVHVQPQHF,TGTGCCAGCAGTTCCGGGACCGTACATGTTCAGCCCCAGCATTTT
TRBD2,-,TRBV2,TRBJ2-4,CASKRGGAKNIQYF,TGTGCCAGCAAACGGGGGGGAGCCAAAAACATTCAGTACTTC
-,-,TRBV5-6,TRBJ2-5,CASSPPGTAYQETQYF,TGTGCCAGCAGCCCTCCCGGGACCGCATATCAAGAGACCCAGTACTTC
-,-,TRBV28,TRBJ1-2,CASSLGQYGYTF,TGTGCCAGCAGCCTCGGTCAGTATGGCTACACCTTC
-,-,TRBV7-9,TRBJ2-3,CASSPSGVVGTDTQYF,TGTGCCAGCTCCCCCAGCGGCGTGGTTGGGACGGATACGCAGTATTTT
-,-,TRBV30,TRBJ2-3,CAWSVTEGLTDTQYF,TGTGCCTGGAGTGTAACGGAGGGCCTAACAGATACGCAGTATTTT
-,-,TRBV27,TRBJ1-2,CASSSGTAYGYTF,TGTGCCAGCAGTTCTGGGACGGCCTATGGCTACACCTTC
-,-,TRBV7-6,TRBJ1-3,CASSHTFAGSGNTIYF,TGTGCCAGCAGCCACACCTTCGCGGGATCTGGAAACACCATATATTTT
TRBD1,-,TRBV12-5,TRBJ2-5,CASGWTGEETQYF,TGTGCTAGTGGCTGGACAGGGGAAGAGACCCAGTACTTC
TRBD1,-,TRBV4-1,TRBJ1-1,CASSQYQGAATEAFF,TGCGCCAGCAGCCAATATCAGGGGGCGGCGACTGAAGCTTTCTTT
TRBD1,-,TRBV4-1,TRBJ1-1,CATGQGVHLGAFF,TGCGCCACCGGACAGGGGGTGCACCTTGGGGCTTTCTTT
-,-,TRBV19,TRBJ1-1,CAVALTGNTEAFF,TGTGCCGTGGCCCTGACAGGGAACACTGAAGCTTTCTTT
-,few,TRBV10-3,TRBJ2-1,CAIGGLNSYNEQFF,TGTGCCATCGGAGGACTGAACTCTTACAATGAGCAGTTCTTC
-,-,TRBV7-3,TRBJ2-3,CASSLGGRGTDTQYF,TGTGCCAGCAGTCTCGGGGGTAGGGGCACAGATACGCAGTATTTT
-,-,TRBV6-1,TRBJ2-1,CASSAPIGVGNEQFF,TGTGCCAGCAGTGCCCCCATCGGGGTGGGGAATGAGCAGTTCTTC
TRBD2,-,TRBV27,TRBJ2-1,CASSPSGGGYNEQFF,TGTGCCAGCAGTCCTAGCGGGGGGGGTTACAATGAGCAGTTCTTC
TRBD2,-,TRBV18,TRBJ2-1,CASSPGAGGPHEQFF,TGTGCCAGCTCACCAGGGGCGGGAGGGCCCCATGAGCAGTTCTTC
-,-,TRBV6-6,TRBJ2-5,CASSPERNQRETQYF,TGTGCCAGCAGCCCCGAGCGGAATCAAAGGGAGACCCAGTACTTC
-,-,TRBV4-3,TRBJ1-1,CASSQDGQGGTFF,TGCGCCAGCAGCCAAGATGGGCAGGGCGGCACTTTCTTT
-,-,TRBV7-9,TRBJ1-4,CASVQLGGSNEKLFF,TGTGCCAGCGTTCAGCTCGGCGGGTCTAATGAAAAACTGTTTTTT
-,-,TRBV5-6,TRBJ2-7,CASSPPDWRIYEQYF,TGTGCCAGCAGCCCCCCGGACTGGCGGATCTACGAGCAGTACTTC
TRBD1,-,TRBV7-9,TRBJ1-1,CASTRQGTKVGEAFF,TGTGCCAGCACCCGACAGGGAACAAAGGTTGGGGAAGCTTTCTTT
-,-,TRBV6-6,TRBJ1-1,CASSYSKRVGNTEAFF,TGTGCCAGCAGTTACTCGAAGAGGGTGGGGAACACTGAAGCTTTCTTT
-,-,TRBV4-1,TRBJ1-4,CASSPQDLNEKLFF,TGCGCCAGCAGCCCACAGGACTTAAATGAAAAACTGTTTTTT
-,-,TRBV11-2,TRBJ2-5,CASSLLEGKVETQYF,TGTGCCAGCAGCTTATTGGAGGGGAAGGTAGAGACCCAGTACTTC
-,-,TRBV27,TRBJ1-1,CASSLYFGSPNTEAFF,TGTGCCAGCAGTTTATATTTTGGCAGCCCGAACACTGAAGCTTTCTTT
TRBD1,-,TRBV5-1,TRBJ2-2,CASSLDSTGGSGELFF,TGCGCCAGCAGCTTGGATTCAACAGGGGGGTCCGGGGAGCTGTTTTTT
TRBD1,once,TRBV28,TRBJ2-1,CASNYDRGGNEQFF,TGTGCCAGCAACTATGACAGGGGTGGCAATGAGCAGTTCTTC
TRBD2,medium-sized,TRBV7-9,TRBJ2-1,CASSSAAGGNEQFF,TGTGCCAGCAGCTCCGCGGCGGGAGGGAATGAGCAGTTCTTC
TRBD1,-,TRBV29-1,TRBJ1-2,CSVEDRGVDGYTF,TGCAGCGTTGAGGACAGGGGAGTCGATGGCTACACCTTC
-,medium-sized,TRBV7-9,TRBJ1-1,CASSPRAAEAFF,TGTGCCAGCAGCCCAAGGGCGGCTGAAGCTTTCTTT
TRBD2,-,TRBV5-4,TRBJ2-1,CASSSGLAGEGNEQFF,TGTGCCAGCAGTTCCGGACTAGCGGGAGAGGGCAATGAGCAGTTCTTC
TRBD2,-,TRBV19,TRBJ2-7,CASSKLAGVESEQYF,TGTGCCAGTAGTAAACTAGCGGGAGTCGAGAGCGAGCAGTACTTC
TRBD1,few,TRBV6-5,TRBJ2-7,CASSSRDRVHEQYF,TGTGCCAGCAGTTCCAGGGACAGGGTCCACGAGCAGTACTTC
-,once,TRBV10-2,TRBJ2-3,CASTAGLDTQYF,TGCGCCAGCACCGCAGGGTTGGATACGCAGTATTTT